The following is a T cell receptor (beta chain) sequence with its context. Its antigen is as yet unknown. Only in-frame clones appear in the TCRdb table, and some are missing; sequencing was by immunoSEQ multiplex PCR. The data show hundreds of thousands of clones, roughly nine tenths seen once. Stated treatment: around 19 received Ad26.COV2.S at low or high dose, single or two shots; roughly 5 received placebo; per-sample allocation not given. Samples were taken on day 63 after the first vaccine or placebo injection. This entry comes from a study of Ad26.COV2.S vaccination and SARS-CoV-2 variants. For the study at large: In the study, Ad26.COV2.S was injected intramuscularly once, or twice 56 days apart.

Germline V gives CDR1 MNHEY, CDR2 SVGAGI. V gave up 5 bases and J gave up 5 bases; unmatched junction bases: 9. This CDR3 is built from 15 residues. The study's findings and limits: Vaccine and placebo recipients had comparable breadth of non-spike TCRs. Vaccine recipients surpassed placebo recipients in spike-specific TCR breadth. Researchers cautioned that TCR breadth and depth analyses may have underestimated total T cell responses.

The receptor was derived from a person between 18 and 60 years old who received the Ad26.COV2.S COVID-19 vaccine or a placebo. The source material was peripheral blood, sampled in a trial of Ad26.COV2.S vaccine versus placebo. The chain uses TRBV6-5 and TRBJ1-5, with 7 bases fitting TRBD1. As DNA, the CDR3 is TGTGCCAGCAGTCAGCTCGGCAGGGGGGATCAGCCCCAGCATTTT. Its translation is CASSQLGRGDQPQHF.